The rows below give T cell receptor beta chains drawn from one sample of a study of control samples from healthy donors and cancer patients. TCRdb's copy holds only in-frame clones and misses some; the assay was immunoSEQ multiplex PCR. The sample lists about 160,000 clones; 70% to 90% were seen once. The sequenced material came from blood. The receptors stem from a man aged 30 to 45 in good health. CDR3s include the opening cysteine and the closing phenylalanine or tryptophan. D genes are given only for firm matches. Only some rows state a clone size, as once, few, many or a class for expanded clones.

cdr3_aa | cdr3_nt | d_call | clone_size | j_call | v_call
CASSFGGQPQHF | TGTGCCAGCAGTTTTGGGGGGCAGCCCCAGCATTTT | - | - | TRBJ1-5 | TRBV12-3/TRBV12-4
CASMKGGTIANYGYTF | TGCGCCAGCATGAAAGGGGGCACAATAGCTAACTATGGCTACACCTTC | TRBD1 | - | TRBJ1-2 | TRBV5-1
CASSQGYDINIQYF | TGTGCCAGCAGCCAAGGTTATGACATTAACATTCAGTACTTC | - | - | TRBJ2-4 | TRBV3-1/TRBV3-2
CASSSVGFHEQYF | TGTGCCAGTAGTAGCGTTGGGTTCCACGAGCAGTACTTC | - | - | TRBJ2-7 | TRBV19
CASSPSAPTLATNEKLFF | TGTGCCAGCTCACCCTCCGCTCCTACACTTGCAACTAATGAAAAACTGTTTTTT | - | - | TRBJ1-4 | TRBV18
CASSSISALGEQYF | TGTGCCAGCAGTTCGATTAGCGCCCTGGGCGAGCAGTACTTC | - | few | TRBJ2-7 | TRBV27
CAWIVEGRTDTQYF | TGTGCCTGGATCGTAGAGGGCCGCACAGATACGCAGTATTTT | - | - | TRBJ2-3 | TRBV30
CAIDMCGANVLTF | TGTGCCATAGACATGTGTGGGGCCAACGTCCTGACTTTC | - | once | TRBJ2-6 | TRBV21-1
CASTRGLAKNIQYF | TGCGCCAGCACCAGGGGGTTAGCCAAAAACATTCAGTACTTC | TRBD1 | - | TRBJ2-4 | TRBV4-1
CASSQVNYEQYF | TGTGCCAGCAGCCAGGTTAATTACGAGCAGTACTTC | - | - | TRBJ2-7 | TRBV3-1/TRBV3-2
CASTRGGTYNEQFF | TGTGCCAGCACCCGGGGGGGGACCTACAATGAGCAGTTCTTC | TRBD2 | - | TRBJ2-1 | TRBV5-8
CARGQGPASGRAANTGELFF | TGTGCCAGGGGACAGGGCCCTGCTAGCGGGAGGGCCGCGAACACCGGGGAGCTGTTTTTT | TRBD2 | - | TRBJ2-2 | TRBV3-1/TRBV3-2
CASSVTGLDTGELFF | TGTGCCAGCAGCGTGACAGGGCTCGACACCGGGGAGCTGTTTTTT | TRBD1 | - | TRBJ2-2 | TRBV9
CASSQDVGSGRVGKTQYF | TGTGCCAGCAGCCAAGATGTCGGGAGCGGGAGGGTAGGAAAGACCCAGTACTTC | TRBD2 | once | TRBJ2-5 | TRBV3-1/TRBV3-2
CASRDRSSYSPLHF | TGTGCCAGTAGGGACAGGTCCAGCTATTCACCCCTCCACTTT | TRBD1 | - | TRBJ1-6 | TRBV19
CASSQGGLPQETQYF | TGTGCCAGCTCTCAAGGGGGACTTCCCCAAGAGACCCAGTACTTC | - | - | TRBJ2-5 | TRBV9
CASRDTFKHTEKLFF | TGTGCCAGCCGGGACACCTTTAAACACACTGAAAAACTGTTTTTT | - | - | TRBJ1-4 | TRBV6-5
CASIVSGGPDTQYF | TGTGCCAGCATTGTGAGCGGGGGGCCAGATACGCAGTATTTT | TRBD2 | - | TRBJ2-3 | TRBV6-5
CASSLSIANEQFF | TGTGCCAGCAGTTTAAGTATAGCGAATGAGCAGTTCTTC | - | - | TRBJ2-1 | TRBV28
CSATSSYEQYF | TGCAGTGCTACCAGCTCCTACGAGCAGTACTTC | - | - | TRBJ2-7 | TRBV20-1
CAIRGQGRSPLHF | TGTGCCATCAGGGGACAGGGTCGTTCACCCCTCCACTTT | TRBD1 | - | TRBJ1-6 | TRBV10-3
CASSLARGGNTEAFF | TGTGCCAGCAGCTTAGCTAGGGGGGGGAACACTGAAGCTTTCTTT | - | - | TRBJ1-1 | TRBV7-6
CASSLLAGELFF | TGTGCCAGCAGCTTGTTAGCCGGGGAGCTGTTTTTT | - | - | TRBJ2-2 | TRBV7-3
CASNGGLGEGRYEQYF | TGTGCCAGCAACGGAGGCCTGGGTGAGGGAAGATACGAGCAGTACTTC | - | - | TRBJ2-7 | TRBV5-8
CASNTPMNTEAFF | TGTGCCAGCAACACCCCGATGAACACTGAAGCTTTCTTT | - | - | TRBJ1-1 | TRBV6-5
CASSENANYGYTF | TGTGCCAGCAGTGAAAATGCTAACTATGGCTACACCTTC | - | - | TRBJ1-2 | TRBV12-3/TRBV12-4
CASSSPIREYYNEQFF | TGTGCCAGCAGCTCGCCGATCAGGGAATACTACAATGAGCAGTTCTTC | - | - | TRBJ2-1 | TRBV11-2
CASRTPGLYYGYTF | TGTGCCAGTAGAACACCCGGACTCTACTATGGCTACACCTTC | - | - | TRBJ1-2 | TRBV19
CASRRAGTVTNTGELFF | TGTGCCAGCCGGCGGGCCGGGACGGTAACGAACACCGGGGAGCTGTTTTTT | - | - | TRBJ2-2 | TRBV5-5
CASSPSEGLGEQYF | TGTGCCAGCAGCCCCAGTGAGGGGCTGGGCGAGCAGTACTTC | - | - | TRBJ2-7 | TRBV6-5
CASSIYGLSPEKLFF | TGTGCCAGTAGTATATACGGACTTTCACCAGAAAAACTGTTTTTT | - | - | TRBJ1-4 | TRBV19
CASSRSGAGSRAGPYNEQFF | TGTGCCAGTAGTAGGAGCGGAGCGGGGAGTAGGGCTGGCCCCTACAATGAGCAGTTCTTC | TRBD2 | - | TRBJ2-1 | TRBV19
CASSPPGDQPQHF | TGCGCCAGCAGCCCCCCGGGAGATCAGCCCCAGCATTTT | - | - | TRBJ1-5 | TRBV4-1
CASSSPSGYHNEQFF | TGTGCCAGCAGCTCTCCTAGCGGGTACCACAATGAGCAGTTCTTC | TRBD2 | - | TRBJ2-1 | TRBV7-3
CASSFTPLGWAGGGYTF | TGTGCCAGCAGCTTCACGCCCCTCGGGTGGGCCGGTGGGGGCTACACCTTC | - | - | TRBJ1-2 | TRBV7-3
CASRPDPGTEPNTEAFF | TGTGCAAGTCGGCCGGACCCCGGGACAGAGCCGAACACTGAAGCTTTCTTT | - | once | TRBJ1-1 | TRBV12-2
CASSRDRFITGANVLTF | TGTGCCAGCAGCAGGGATCGGTTCATTACTGGGGCCAACGTCCTGACTTTC | - | once | TRBJ2-6 | TRBV6-2/TRBV6-3
CASSYSKIMNTEAFF | TGTGCCAGCAGTTACTCGAAAATTATGAACACTGAAGCTTTCTTT | - | - | TRBJ1-1 | TRBV6-5
CASSIGQYTEAFF | TGTGCCAGCTCAATAGGGCAGTACACTGAAGCTTTCTTT | - | - | TRBJ1-1 | TRBV2
CASSDHTGKEETQYF | TGTGCCAGCAGTGATCATACAGGGAAGGAGGAGACCCAGTACTTC | - | - | TRBJ2-5 | TRBV28
CSASLGTGGTNQPQHF | TGCAGTGCTAGTTTGGGGACAGGGGGGACCAATCAGCCCCAGCATTTT | TRBD1 | once | TRBJ1-5 | TRBV20-1
CASSLVQGREGETQYF | TGTGCCAGCAGCTTGGTGCAGGGGCGGGAGGGTGAGACCCAGTACTTC | TRBD2 | - | TRBJ2-5 | TRBV5-4
CASSEGQRDYGYTF | TGTGCCAGCAGTGAAGGACAGAGGGACTATGGCTACACCTTC | - | - | TRBJ1-2 | TRBV6-1
CASSYSGPQTGNTIYF | TGTGCCAGCAGTTACTCGGGACCGCAGACTGGAAACACCATATATTTT | - | once | TRBJ1-3 | TRBV6-5
CASSAGQGFVSTEAFF | TGTGCCAGCAGCGCGGGACAGGGGTTTGTAAGCACTGAAGCTTTCTTT | TRBD1 | - | TRBJ1-1 | TRBV9
CATSVRLRGTSSNEQFF | TGTGCCACCAGTGTCAGGTTAAGGGGGACTAGCAGCAATGAGCAGTTCTTC | TRBD2 | - | TRBJ2-1 | TRBV24-1
CASSWGTRRQETQYF | TGCGCCAGCAGCTGGGGGACTCGCAGGCAAGAGACCCAGTACTTC | - | - | TRBJ2-5 | TRBV5-1
CASKGRASNQPQHF | TGTGCCAGTAAGGGGAGGGCCAGCAATCAGCCCCAGCATTTT | - | - | TRBJ1-5 | TRBV19
CASSVQENEKLFF | TGCGCCAGCAGCGTCCAGGAGAATGAAAAACTGTTTTTT | - | - | TRBJ1-4 | TRBV5-1
CASSEGVRDATEAFF | TGTGCCAGCAGCGAGGGTGTGAGGGATGCCACTGAAGCTTTCTTT | - | - | TRBJ1-1 | TRBV5-8
CASGRRNYGYTF | TGTGCCAGCGGACGCCGTAACTATGGCTACACCTTC | - | - | TRBJ1-2 | TRBV7-2
CASSSRQGSEAFF | TGTGCCAGCAGCTCACGACAGGGCAGTGAAGCTTTCTTT | TRBD1 | once | TRBJ1-1 | TRBV7-9
CASSRTGSSYNEQFF | TGTGCCAGCAGCCGGACAGGGTCCTCTTACAATGAGCAGTTCTTC | TRBD1 | - | TRBJ2-1 | TRBV5-8
CASSPRTGGIYGYTF | TGTGCCAGCAGCCCGAGGACAGGGGGCATCTATGGCTACACCTTC | TRBD1 | - | TRBJ1-2 | TRBV9
CASSSRGPQPQHF | TGTGCCAGCAGTTCCCGCGGGCCGCAGCCCCAGCATTTT | - | - | TRBJ1-5 | TRBV12-3/TRBV12-4
CASTPPGLPTDTQYF | TGTGCCAGCACCCCCCCAGGACTTCCCACAGATACGCAGTATTTT | - | - | TRBJ2-3 | TRBV7-9
CAISARNGYTF | TGTGCCATCAGTGCTAGGAATGGCTACACCTTC | - | - | TRBJ1-2 | TRBV10-3